The rows below give T cell receptor beta chains drawn from one sample of a study of cytomegalovirus exposure and HLA in healthy donors. TCRdb's copy holds only in-frame clones and misses some; the assay was immunoSEQ multiplex PCR. The top ten hold around 2.5% of the sample, which has about 130,000 clones, 80% seen once. What was sequenced was PBMCs. The source of these receptors is a man aged 30-40 years in good health and CMV-seronegative. CDR3s include the opening cysteine and the closing phenylalanine or tryptophan. D genes are given only for firm matches. Size is stated for part of the rows, as once, few or many counts, or as a class when the clone is expanded.

TRBV27	.	.	TRBJ1-1	CASSLGLEAFF	TGTGCCAGCAGTTTAGGGCTTGAAGCTTTCTTT
TRBV6-1	TRBD2	few	TRBJ2-7	CASSGTLAGGSVEQYF	TGTGCCAGCAGTGGAACACTAGCGGGAGGATCGGTCGAGCAGTACTTC
TRBV7-2	.	.	TRBJ2-7	CASSLDGTHYEQYF	TGTGCCAGCAGCTTAGATGGGACTCACTACGAGCAGTACTTC
TRBV5-1	.	.	TRBJ1-1	CASSLDGTTGTEAFF	TGCGCCAGCAGCTTGGATGGTACCACGGGTACTGAAGCTTTCTTT
TRBV5-5	TRBD2	.	TRBJ2-5	CASSLIGGSEETQYF	TGTGCCAGCAGCTTGATTGGCGGGAGCGAAGAGACCCAGTACTTC
TRBV5-8	.	few	TRBJ1-2	CASSHLPVSNYGYTF	TGTGCCAGCAGCCACCTTCCGGTCTCTAACTATGGCTACACCTTC
TRBV6-6	.	.	TRBJ2-1	CASKKGLEQFF	TGTGCCAGCAAGAAGGGACTTGAGCAGTTCTTC
TRBV19	TRBD2	.	TRBJ2-3	CASSIDSGSTDTQYF	TGTGCCAGTAGTATAGATAGCGGGAGCACAGATACGCAGTATTTT
TRBV28	.	.	TRBJ1-5	CASRPFIGQPQHF	TGTGCCAGCAGGCCCTTTATCGGTCAGCCCCAGCATTTT
TRBV28	TRBD1	.	TRBJ1-5	CASSLVRGLYQPQHF	TGTGCCAGCAGTTTGGTCAGGGGGCTGTATCAGCCCCAGCATTTT
TRBV7-9	.	.	TRBJ2-7	CASSLELAYEQYF	TGTGCCAGCAGCTTAGAGCTAGCCTACGAGCAGTACTTC
TRBV7-9	.	.	TRBJ2-1	CASSAPGEQFF	TGTGCCAGCAGCGCCCCCGGGGAGCAGTTCTTC
TRBV7-9	.	.	TRBJ2-1	CASSLVSRNEQFF	TGTGCCAGCAGCTTAGTGAGTCGCAATGAGCAGTTCTTC
TRBV15	TRBD2	few	TRBJ2-2	CATSRVSGRGSGELFF	TGTGCCACCAGCAGGGTTAGCGGGAGGGGTAGCGGGGAGCTGTTTTTT
TRBV15	.	.	TRBJ2-7	CATSLTRQTPYEQYF	TGTGCCACCAGCCTCACCCGACAAACTCCCTACGAGCAGTACTTC
TRBV5-6	TRBD2	.	TRBJ2-3	CASSSTAGADTQYF	TGTGCCAGCAGCTCCACAGCGGGAGCCGATACGCAGTATTTT
TRBV9	TRBD1	.	TRBJ2-6	CASSARGTASGANVLTF	TGTGCCAGCAGCGCGAGAGGGACAGCCTCTGGGGCCAACGTCCTGACTTTC
TRBV7-2	TRBD2	.	TRBJ2-5	CASSLLAGEREQYF	TGTGCCAGCAGCTTATTAGCGGGAGAGAGGGAGCAGTACTTC
TRBV27	.	.	TRBJ2-5	CASSSRTVETQYF	TGTGCCAGCAGTTCCCGGACAGTGGAGACCCAGTACTTC
TRBV10-2	TRBD2	once	TRBJ2-1	CASSELAGGWNEQFF	TGCGCCAGCAGTGAACTCGCGGGAGGTTGGAATGAGCAGTTCTTC
TRBV27	TRBD2	.	TRBJ2-1	CASSNLGGGSIDEQFF	TGTGCCAGCAGTAATTTGGGGGGAGGGAGTATCGATGAGCAGTTCTTC
TRBV28	TRBD1	.	TRBJ1-2	CASSSLDRGDGYTF	TGTGCCAGCAGTTCGCTGGACAGGGGGGATGGCTACACCTTC
TRBV12-5	.	few	TRBJ1-1	CASGATRAGTEAFF	TGTGCTAGTGGTGCGACGCGGGCTGGGACTGAAGCTTTCTTT
TRBV10-3	.	few	TRBJ2-1	CAISRDSYNEQFF	TGTGCCATCAGTCGGGACTCCTACAATGAGCAGTTCTTC
TRBV30	TRBD2	.	TRBJ2-7	CAWSVRREGGEQYF	TGTGCCTGGAGTGTAAGGCGGGAGGGCGGCGAGCAGTACTTC
TRBV18	.	.	TRBJ2-7	CASSPSSGVLYEQYF	TGTGCCAGCTCACCGAGTTCGGGGGTCCTCTACGAGCAGTACTTC
TRBV6-4	.	few	TRBJ2-1	CASSDSSGSYNEQFF	TGTGCCAGCAGTGACTCGAGCGGCTCCTACAATGAGCAGTTCTTC
TRBV5-1	.	.	TRBJ2-6	CASSLVPVSDSGANVLTF	TGCGCCAGCAGCTTGGTTCCCGTATCAGACTCTGGGGCCAACGTCCTGACTTTC
TRBV11-3	.	.	TRBJ2-2	CASSHDLNRVSGELFF	TGTGCCAGCAGCCACGACCTGAACAGGGTCTCCGGGGAGCTGTTTTTT
TRBV7-7	.	.	TRBJ2-3	CASRPPGPSVDTQYF	TGTGCTAGCAGACCTCCAGGGCCGAGTGTGGATACGCAGTATTTT
TRBV5-4	TRBD1	.	TRBJ1-2	CASSLGTGVSYGYTF	TGTGCCAGCAGCTTAGGGACAGGGGTGAGCTATGGCTACACCTTC
TRBV5-4	.	.	TRBJ2-1	CASSFSVLGADEQFF	TGTGCCAGCAGCTTTTCTGTACTGGGGGCGGATGAGCAGTTCTTC
TRBV5-4	.	.	TRBJ1-2	CASSATGSTTGYTF	TGTGCCAGCAGCGCCACCGGGAGTACCACTGGCTACACCTTC
TRBV6-5	.	.	TRBJ1-1	CASTLPGGAEAFF	TGTGCCAGCACCCTCCCTGGGGGGGCTGAAGCTTTCTTT
TRBV7-2	TRBD2	few	TRBJ2-7	CASSYGLAGNPYEQYF	TGTGCCAGCAGTTACGGACTAGCGGGGAATCCCTACGAGCAGTACTTC
TRBV27	.	.	TRBJ2-7	CASSLSPGHGTGYEQYF	TGTGCCAGCAGTTTATCCCCGGGACATGGAACGGGCTACGAGCAGTACTTC
TRBV27	.	few	TRBJ1-3	CASRPRFHGEYTIYF	TGTGCCAGCAGGCCGCGCTTCCACGGGGAATACACCATATATTTT
TRBV7-8	TRBD1	.	TRBJ2-7	CASSLATGLSSYEQYF	TGTGCCAGCAGCTTAGCGACAGGGCTAAGCTCCTACGAGCAGTACTTC
TRBV6-5	TRBD1	.	TRBJ2-7	CASSSPGQPTYEQYF	TGTGCCAGCAGTTCTCCGGGACAGCCAACCTACGAGCAGTACTTC
TRBV5-6	.	.	TRBJ1-3	CASSLDFTAGNTIYF	TGTGCCAGCAGCTTGGATTTTACAGCTGGAAACACCATATATTTT
TRBV7-9	TRBD1	.	TRBJ1-5	CASTGPGGNQPQNF	TGTGCCAGCACCGGCCCAGGGGGCAATCAGCCCCAGAATTTT
TRBV7-7	TRBD2	.	TRBJ2-5	CASSLFPGGGQETQYF	TGTGCTAGCAGCTTATTTCCCGGGGGGGGGCAAGAGACCCAGTACTTC
TRBV27	TRBD1	.	TRBJ1-2	CASSFLGQGDGYTF	TGTGCCAGCAGTTTCTTGGGACAGGGAGATGGCTACACCTTC
TRBV4-2	TRBD1	.	TRBJ1-1	CASSHNPTGLDTEAFF	TGTGCCAGCAGCCATAACCCGACAGGGTTGGACACTGAAGCTTTCTTT
TRBV16	TRBD1	.	TRBJ2-7	CASSRTGVGEQYF	TGTGCCAGCAGCCGGACAGGGGTTGGCGAGCAGTACTTC
TRBV28	.	.	TRBJ2-1	CASSFQGPNEQFF	TGTGCCAGCAGTTTTCAGGGTCCGAATGAGCAGTTCTTC
TRBV29-1	.	.	TRBJ2-7	CSAGASGVVHEQYF	TGCAGCGCCGGAGCCTCGGGAGTAGTCCACGAGCAGTACTTC
TRBV28	TRBD1	.	TRBJ1-4	CASSLGQANEKLFF	TGTGCCAGCAGCCTGGGACAGGCTAATGAAAAACTGTTTTTT
TRBV5-1	.	.	TRBJ2-3	CASSLAGVGGTDTQYF	TGCGCCAGCAGCTTGGCCGGGGTCGGCGGCACAGATACGCAGTATTTT
TRBV5-4	TRBD2	.	TRBJ2-7	CASSRPGLAGGRVSYEQYF	TGTGCCAGCAGCCGACCGGGACTAGCGGGAGGCCGGGTGTCCTACGAGCAGTACTTC
TRBV2	TRBD1	.	TRBJ1-5	CASSAGGVKPQHF	TGTGCCAGCAGTGCAGGGGGCGTAAAGCCCCAGCATTTT